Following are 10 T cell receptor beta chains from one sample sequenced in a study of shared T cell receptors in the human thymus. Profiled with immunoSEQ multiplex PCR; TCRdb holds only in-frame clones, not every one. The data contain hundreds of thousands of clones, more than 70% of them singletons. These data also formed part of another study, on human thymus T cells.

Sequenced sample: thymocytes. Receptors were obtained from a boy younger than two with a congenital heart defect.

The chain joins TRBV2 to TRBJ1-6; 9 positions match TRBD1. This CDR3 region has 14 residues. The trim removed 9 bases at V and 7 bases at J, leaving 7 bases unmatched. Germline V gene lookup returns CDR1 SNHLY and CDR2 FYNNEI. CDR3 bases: TGTGCCAGGGGACCCGGACAGGGGAATTCACCCCTCCACTTT. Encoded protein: CARGPGQGNSPLHF.

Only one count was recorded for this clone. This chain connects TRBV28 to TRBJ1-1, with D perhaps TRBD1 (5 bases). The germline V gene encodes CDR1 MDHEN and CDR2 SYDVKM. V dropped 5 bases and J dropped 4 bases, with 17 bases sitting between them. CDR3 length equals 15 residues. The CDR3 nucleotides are TGTGCCAGCAGTATACGGAGGGTGAGGGGCACTGAAGCTTTCTTT. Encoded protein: CASSIRRVRGTEAFF.

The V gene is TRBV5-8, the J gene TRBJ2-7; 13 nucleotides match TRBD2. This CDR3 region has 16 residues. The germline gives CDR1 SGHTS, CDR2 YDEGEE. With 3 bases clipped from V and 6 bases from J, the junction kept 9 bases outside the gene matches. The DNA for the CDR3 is TGTGCCAGCAGCTCCCGGACTAGCGGGAGTCGAGGCGAGCAGTACTTC. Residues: CASSSRTSGSRGEQYF.

The CDR3 reads CASRKQGIDDEQYF. In nucleotides, the CDR3 is TGTGCCAGCCGGAAACAGGGGATTGACGACGAGCAGTACTTC. The chain uses TRBV27 and TRBJ2-7, with 7 bases lining up with TRBD1. With 8 bases clipped from V and 5 bases from J, the junction kept 12 bases outside the gene matches. The CDR3 is 14 residues long. Germline CDR1 reads MNHEY; CDR2 reads SMNVEV (reference sequence).

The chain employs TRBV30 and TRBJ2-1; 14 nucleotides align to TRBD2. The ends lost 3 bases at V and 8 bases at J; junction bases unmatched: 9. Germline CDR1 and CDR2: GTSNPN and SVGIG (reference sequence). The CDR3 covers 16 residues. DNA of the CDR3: TGTGCCTGGAGAGATTCCGGGACTAGCGGGAGCTATGAGCAGTTCTTC. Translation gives CAWRDSGTSGSYEQFF.

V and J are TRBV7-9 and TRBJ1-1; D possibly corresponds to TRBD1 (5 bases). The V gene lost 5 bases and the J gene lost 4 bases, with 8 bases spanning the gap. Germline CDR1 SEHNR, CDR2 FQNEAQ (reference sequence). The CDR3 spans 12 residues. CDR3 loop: CASSQGATEAFF. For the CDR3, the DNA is TGTGCCAGCAGCCAGGGTGCCACTGAAGCTTTCTTT.

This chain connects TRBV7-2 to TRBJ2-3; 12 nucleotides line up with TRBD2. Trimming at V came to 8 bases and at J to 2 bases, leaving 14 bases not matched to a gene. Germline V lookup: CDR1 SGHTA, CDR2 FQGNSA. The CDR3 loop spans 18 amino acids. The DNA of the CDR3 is TGTGCCAGCGGGCTAGCTTTGACTAGCGGGGGACTCACAGATACGCAGTATTTT. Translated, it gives CASGLALTSGGLTDTQYF.

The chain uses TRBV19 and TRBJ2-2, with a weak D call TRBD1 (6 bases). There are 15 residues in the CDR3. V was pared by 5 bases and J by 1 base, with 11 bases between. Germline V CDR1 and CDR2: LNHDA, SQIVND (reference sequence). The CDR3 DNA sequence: TGTGCCAGTAGTGGAAGACAGGAGAACACCGGGGAGCTGTTTTTT. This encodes CASSGRQENTGELFF.

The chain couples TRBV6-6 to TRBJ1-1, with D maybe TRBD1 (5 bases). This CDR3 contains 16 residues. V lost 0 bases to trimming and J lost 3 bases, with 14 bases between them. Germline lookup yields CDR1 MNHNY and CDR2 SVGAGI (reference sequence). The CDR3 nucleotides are TGTGCCAGCAGTTACTCGGGACTTGGATTCTACACTGAAGCTTTCTTT. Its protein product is CASSYSGLGFYTEAFF.

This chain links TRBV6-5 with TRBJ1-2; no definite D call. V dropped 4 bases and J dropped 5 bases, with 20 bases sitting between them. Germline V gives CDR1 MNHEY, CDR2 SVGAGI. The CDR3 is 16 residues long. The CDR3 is CASSSLEVEGGYGYTF. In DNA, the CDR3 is TGTGCCAGCAGTTCGCTCGAGGTCGAGGGAGGATATGGCTACACCTTC.